Listed here are 31 T cell receptor beta chains from one sample, sequenced in a study of cytomegalovirus exposure and HLA in healthy donors (dated by TCRdb to 2016 to 2017). Libraries were constructed by the immunoSEQ multiplex PCR assay. This is the immuneACCESS table as TCRdb keeps it, with only in-frame sequences that have V and J called. A part of the clones is gone; compared with another copy, unresolved V genes explain less than half, and the rest is unexplained. In this sample the table shows 160,000 or so clones, almost 85% of which occur a single time. 10% of the sample is held by the ten biggest clonotypes. The material sequenced was PBMCs. Receptors originate from a man in his thirties or forties in good health and CMV-seropositive.

The CDR3, as DNA: TGTGCCAGCAGCCGGGGGACAGGGGTTGACGAGCAGTACTTC. This codes for CASSRGTGVDEQYF. This rearrangement joins TRBV9 to TRBJ2-7; TRBD1 matches at 10 bases. CDR1 is SGDLS and CDR2 is YYNGEE in the germline V gene. Trimming cost V 4 bases and J 5 bases; bases outside gene matches: 6. This CDR3 is built from 14 residues.

The chain carries TRBV4-1 and TRBJ2-5, with 9 bases identical to TRBD2. The CDR3 contains 16 residues. Germline-derived CDR1 and CDR2 are MGHRA and YSYEKL. The trim removed 3 bases at V and 5 bases at J, leaving 10 bases unmatched. CDR3 coding DNA: TGCGCCAGCAGCCAGAGTAGCGGGAGTGTCTTGGAGACCCAGTACTTC. Translated: CASSQSSGSVLETQYF.

This chain links TRBV14 with TRBJ2-7; TRBD1 matches 11 bases. This CDR3 is built from 15 residues. Looked up from germline, CDR1 is SGHDN and CDR2 is FVKESK. V trimming: 2 bases; J trimming: 9 bases; junction bases outside the gene matches: 9. DNA of the CDR3: TGTGCCAGCAGCCAACCGGGACAGGGGGGCGTAGTGCAGTACTTC. Amino acids: CASSQPGQGGVVQYF.

V and J are TRBV5-6 and TRBJ2-1, with D possibly being TRBD2 (6 bases). With 2 bases removed from V and 5 bases from J, the gap between germline ends came to 14 bases. Germline assignment: CDR1 SGHDT and CDR2 YYEEEE. The CDR3 is made up of 15 amino acids. CDR3 DNA: TGTGCCAGCAGCTTCGCCGGGACTTACAACAATGAGCAGTTCTTC. This codes for CASSFAGTYNNEQFF.

This chain joins TRBV27 and TRBJ2-1; 14 nucleotides line up with TRBD2. Trimming at V came to 5 bases and at J to 8 bases, leaving 5 bases not matched to a gene. This CDR3 comprises 15 residues. Germline V gene lookup returns CDR1 MNHEY and CDR2 SMNVEV (reference sequence). CDR3 sequence: CASSPRTSGRYEQFF. The CDR3 DNA reads TGTGCCAGCAGTCCCAGGACTAGCGGGAGGTATGAGCAGTTCTTC.

The chain links TRBV5-8 to TRBJ2-6; 7 bases map to TRBD1. Germline values: CDR1 SGHTS, CDR2 YDEGEE. This CDR3 has 16 amino acids. Germline trimming cut 5 bases from V and 0 bases from J; bases unmatched to any gene: 5. The CDR3 region has the DNA TGTGCCAGCAGTCCCGACAGGGCCTCTGGGGCCAACGTCCTGACTTTC. This translates into CASSPDRASGANVLTF.

CDR3 nucleotides: TGTGCCAGCTCAGCGCTAAAGCAGTTCTTC. Translation: CASSALKQFF. The chain recombines TRBV18 with TRBJ2-1; D is unresolved. The germline V gene has CDR1 KGHSH and CDR2 LQKENI. Trimming left V 5 bases short and J 11 bases short, with 7 bases between. The CDR3 spans 10 residues.

The chain links TRBV29-1 to TRBJ2-2; D is uncertain. The germline CDR1 and CDR2 sequences are SQVTM and ANQGSEA. CDR3 length equals 11 residues. The CDR3 bases are TGCAGTGGTTCGGTCACCGGGGAGCTGTTTTTT. Its translation: CSGSVTGELFF.

The chain recombines TRBV30 with TRBJ1-5; D ambiguous. CDR3 length: 13 amino acids. V lost 4 bases and J lost 4, with 11 bases in between. Per the germline V gene, CDR1 is GTSNPN and CDR2 is SVGIG (reference sequence). This CDR3 is CAWNSGINQPQHF. CDR3 nucleotide sequence: TGTGCCTGGAATTCGGGGATTAATCAGCCCCAGCATTTT.

The chain joins TRBV4-3 to TRBJ1-1; 7 bases fit TRBD1. Germline loops: CDR1 LGHNA, CDR2 YSLEER. V shed 2 bases, J shed 7 bases, and the junction held 4 bases outside the gene matches. The CDR3 runs 13 residues. CDR3 nucleotides: TGCGCCAGCAGCCAAAGGACAGGCCTTGAAGCTTTCTTT. Translating gives CASSQRTGLEAFF.

This clone was detected a few times. The J gene is TRBJ1-1, the V gene TRBV19; D is ambiguous. Per germline, CDR1 LNHDA and CDR2 SQIVND (reference sequence). The CDR3 is 17 residues long. Trimming removed 7 bases at V and 0 bases at J, with 21 bases between. The DNA of the CDR3 is TGTGCCAGTACCTCTGGACTCTTTCTTGATATGAACACTGAAGCTTTCTTT. This translates into CASTSGLFLDMNTEAFF.

This sequence joins TRBV10-3 and TRBJ2-3, with D possibly matching TRBD2 (6 bases). Germline CDR1 ENHRY, CDR2 SYGVKD. This CDR3 is built from 14 residues. V lost 5 bases, J lost 2 bases, and 11 bases lay in between. The CDR3 spells CAISSTGDTDTQYF. The CDR3 bases are TGTGCCATCAGTTCCACGGGGGACACAGATACGCAGTATTTT.

The V and J genes are TRBV29-1 and TRBJ1-4; D remains unclear. Trimming took 7 bases from V and 2 from J, leaving 11 bases between them. This CDR3 has 13 residues. Germline V gene lookup returns CDR1 SQVTM and CDR2 ANQGSEA. The CDR3 DNA reads TGCAGCGCCCTCGAGTTCACTAATGAAAAACTGTTTTTT. Translating gives CSALEFTNEKLFF.

The chain recombines TRBV20-1 with TRBJ2-1; no clear D gene. The CDR3 runs to 11 residues. CDR1 DFQATT and CDR2 SNEGSKA come from the germline V gene (reference sequence). V gave up 2 bases and J gave up 3 bases, with 2 bases separating them. In DNA form, the CDR3 reads TGCAGTGCTAGATACTACAATGAGCAGTTCTTC. This codes for CSARYYNEQFF.

The chain employs TRBV10-3 and TRBJ2-5, with TRBD2 matching 11 bases. Looked up from germline, CDR1 is ENHRY and CDR2 is SYGVKD. CDR3 size: 14 residues. Germline trimming cut 3 bases from V and 5 bases from J; bases unmatched to any gene: 2. The CDR3 nucleotides read TGTGCCATCAGTGAACTAGCGGGGGTCGAGACCCAGTACTTC. This gives the protein CAISELAGVETQYF.

This sequence joins TRBV18 and TRBJ1-5; TRBD1 aligns across 7 bases. The CDR3 consists of 12 residues. With 8 bases clipped from V and 4 bases from J, the junction kept 2 bases outside the gene matches. Germline V CDR1 and CDR2: KGHSH, LQKENI. Written as DNA, the CDR3 is TGTGCCAGCCAACAGGGGAATCAGCCCCAGCATTTT. Residues: CASQQGNQPQHF. The entire variable domain, with the rest obtained from reference TRBV18 and TRBJ1-5, is as follows: NAGVMQNPRHLVRRRGQEARLRCSPMKGHSHVYWYRQLPEEGLKFMVYLQKENIIDESGMPKERFSAEFPKEGPSILRIQQVVRGDSAAYFCASQQGNQPQHFGDGTRLSIL.

This chain joins TRBV18 and TRBJ2-1; 8 positions agree with TRBD2. The junction had 2 bases not matched to a gene; V was cut back by 2 bases and J by 5 bases. The length of the CDR3 is 14 residues. CDR1 is KGHSH and CDR2 is LQKENI in the germline V gene. CDR3 amino acids: CASSPSSGHNEQFF. CDR3 coding DNA: TGTGCCAGCTCACCATCTAGCGGGCACAATGAGCAGTTCTTC.

The chain is built from TRBV6-5 and TRBJ1-1; possible D gene TRBD1, 6 bases. The CDR3 runs 13 residues. Trimming cost V 7 bases and J 1 base, with 10 bases left between them. The germline gives CDR1 MNHEY, CDR2 SVGAGI. The DNA for the CDR3 is TGTGCCAGCATTAACAGGGCGAACACTGAAGCTTTCTTT. The encoded protein is CASINRANTEAFF.

The sample holds a few counts of this clone. The V and J genes are TRBV11-2 and TRBJ2-4; 9 bases are shared with TRBD2. Germline V CDR1 and CDR2: SGHAT, FQNNGV. After removal of 5 bases from V and 8 bases from J, the junction contained 7 bases not matched to a gene. This CDR3 has 14 residues. CDR3 loop: CASSPTGGRDIQYF. CDR3 DNA sequence: TGTGCCAGCAGCCCGACAGGCGGGAGGGACATTCAGTACTTC. Variable domain in full (rest from reference TRBV11-2 and TRBJ2-4): EAGVAQSPRYKIIEKRQSVAFWCNPISGHATLYWYQQILGQGPKLLIQFQNNGVVDDSQLPKDRFSAERLKGVDSTLKIQPAKLEDSAVYLCASSPTGGRDIQYFGAGTRLSVL.

This clone was counted a single time. The rearrangement uses TRBV6-6 and TRBJ2-3, with 12 nucleotides matching TRBD2. Germline trimming cut 5 bases from V and 4 bases from J; bases unmatched to any gene: 4. This CDR3 spans 15 amino acids. The germline V gene has CDR1 MNHNY and CDR2 SVGAGI (reference sequence). The CDR3 is CASSDRLAGADTQYF. In nucleotides, the CDR3 is TGTGCCAGCAGTGACAGACTAGCGGGAGCAGATACGCAGTATTTT.

This clone was seen just once. This chain links TRBV19 with TRBJ1-1; unclear D gene. The CDR3 length is 13 residues. Deletions cut 5 bases from V and 1 base from J, with 8 bases between. CDR1 is LNHDA and CDR2 is SQIVND in the germline V gene (reference sequence). The CDR3 sequence: CASSAAGNTEAFF. Written as DNA, the CDR3 is TGTGCCAGTAGTGCCGCGGGGAACACTGAAGCTTTCTTT.

V is TRBV5-1 and J is TRBJ1-1; maybe TRBD1 (5 bases). Trimming left V 0 bases short and J 7 bases short, with 10 bases between. This CDR3 contains 13 residues. Germline CDR1 SGHRS, CDR2 YFSETQ. This CDR3 is CASSLAGQGEAFF. In nucleotides, the CDR3 is TGCGCCAGCAGCTTGGCCGGGCAGGGTGAAGCTTTCTTT.

The rearrangement uses TRBV6-5 and TRBJ1-1; no clear D. With 6 bases removed from V and 1 base from J, the gap between germline ends came to 9 bases. Germline V lookup: CDR1 MNHEY, CDR2 SVGAGI. The CDR3 length is 13 residues. CDR3 DNA: TGTGCCAGCAGAGTCGCAGAGAACACTGAAGCTTTCTTT. It codes for CASRVAENTEAFF.

The CDR3 here is CASSFYSNEAFF. The CDR3 DNA follows: TGTGCCAGCAGCTTCTACTCTAATGAAGCTTTCTTT. V gene TRBV5-4 combines with J gene TRBJ1-1, with unresolved D. This CDR3 contains 12 residues. From germline, CDR1 is SGHNT and CDR2 YYREEE (reference sequence). V lost 2 bases, J lost 7 bases, and 9 bases lay in between.

The chain recombines TRBV20-1 with TRBJ2-7, with a possible D match to TRBD1 (6 bases). Looked up from germline, CDR1 is DFQATT and CDR2 is SNEGSKA (reference sequence). Trimming stripped 8 bases from V and 3 bases from J, with 11 bases between. The CDR3 runs 11 residues. In DNA form, the CDR3 reads TGCAGTCTGGCAGGGGACTACGAGCAGTACTTC. Amino acid sequence: CSLAGDYEQYF.

The chain couples TRBV19 to TRBJ2-2; a weak D match, TRBD1 (5 bases). V was cut by 7 bases and J by 5 bases, with 11 bases left in between. The CDR3 has 13 amino acids. Germline assignment: CDR1 LNHDA and CDR2 SQIVND (reference sequence). In DNA, the CDR3 is TGTGCCAGTATGGGGCAGGGAACCGGGGAGCTGTTTTTT. This sequence encodes CASMGQGTGELFF.

The chain recombines TRBV9 with TRBJ1-4; no clear D gene. Trimming took off 0 bases at V and 4 bases at J, with 13 bases between the two ends. Per the germline V gene, CDR1 is SGDLS and CDR2 is YYNGEE. The CDR3 is made up of 16 amino acids. DNA of the CDR3: TGTGCCAGCAGCGTAGATGGCGGCGGCCATAATGAAAAACTGTTTTTT. It specifies CASSVDGGGHNEKLFF. Complete variable domain (other parts from reference TRBV9 and TRBJ1-4): DSGVTQTPKHLITATGQRVTLRCSPRSGDLSVYWYQQSLDQGLQFLIQYYNGEERAKGNILERFSAQQFPDLHSELNLSSLELGDSALYFCASSVDGGGHNEKLFFGSGTQLSVL.

The chain is built from TRBV11-2 and TRBJ2-7; TRBD1 matches at 11 bases. From germline, CDR1 is SGHAT and CDR2 FQNNGV. CDR3 length: 13 residues. The ends lost 5 bases at V and 5 bases at J; junction bases unmatched: 2. The CDR3, as DNA: TGTGCCAGCAGCGCGGGACAGGGGGACGAGCAGTACTTC. Translated, it gives CASSAGQGDEQYF.

The chain uses TRBV15 and TRBJ2-3; no firm D call. In germline, CDR1 is LNHNV, CDR2 YYDKDF (reference sequence). Deletions cut 1 base from V and 6 bases from J, with 11 bases between. The CDR3 spans 14 residues. The chain's CDR3 is CATSRGGSDDTQYF. CDR3 DNA sequence: TGTGCCACCAGCAGAGGTGGTAGTGATGATACGCAGTATTTT.

The V call is TRBV30, the J call TRBJ2-2; D not certain. The germline CDR1 and CDR2 sequences are GTSNPN and SVGIG (reference sequence). The CDR3 sequence is 16 residues long. The germline V and J ends were trimmed by 0 bases and 12 bases, with 23 bases remaining between them. The CDR3 coding sequence is TGTGCCTGGAGTGTTACCAGGCTGAGCCCCCTAAGTAAGCTGTTTTTT. This encodes CAWSVTRLSPLSKLFF. Full variable domain (remainder filled in from reference TRBV30 and TRBJ2-2): SQTIHQWPATLVQPVGSPLSLECTVEGTSNPNLYWYRQAAGRGLQLLFYSVGIGQISSEVPQNLSASRPQDRQFILSSKKLLLSDSGFYLCAWSVTRLSPLSKLFFGEGSRLTVL.

This clone was detected only once. The chain couples TRBV7-2 to TRBJ2-1, with D possibly being TRBD1 (5 bases). The CDR3 totals 15 residues. V lost 2 bases to trimming and J lost 0 bases, with 8 bases between them. In germline, CDR1 is SGHTA, CDR2 FQGNSA. The DNA for the CDR3 is TGTGCCAGCAGCTTACTCCAGGGCTCCTACAATGAGCAGTTCTTC. Its protein product is CASSLLQGSYNEQFF.